This TCR beta chain was captured in a study of cytomegalovirus exposure and HLA in healthy donors. Trimming removed 4 bases from V and 0 bases from J, with 13 bases in between. The CDR3 totals 16 residues. Germline CDR1 reads SGHRS; CDR2 reads YFSETQ. Points from the study as a whole: Some V segments, including TRBV6-2 and TRBV6-3, were excluded as indistinguishable.

The PCR employed 60 Vbeta primers together with 13 Jbeta primers. Assay: immunoSEQ multiplex PCR; the TCRdb copy retains only in-frame clones and omits some. Among some 110,000 clones, around 77% were seen once, and the ten largest hold approximately 8.6%. On this clone itself: Antigen specificity is unknown.

What was sequenced was PBMCs. V gene TRBV5-1 combines with J gene TRBJ1-4; D possibly corresponds to TRBD1 (6 bases). The clonotype originates from a middle-aged woman in good health and CMV-seropositive. DNA for the CDR3: TGCGCCAGCAGCAATGGACAGTTTGCAACTAATGAAAAACTGTTTTTT. This encodes CASSNGQFATNEKLFF.